Here is one TCR beta chain with its context. What antigen it recognizes has not been identified. Qualities for individual bases were not recorded, and no much larger clone is one base off. Other nucleotide sequences from this sample produce the same CDR3. These data originate in a study of OX40 agonist ivuxolimab in advanced cancers. With respect to the entire study: Ivuxolimab was an agonistic, fully human IgG2 monoclonal antibody directed against OX40 (CD134), a costimulatory receptor. Intravenous ivuxolimab was administered to patients every 2 weeks at six dose levels: 0.01, 0.1, 0.3, 1.5, 3 and 10 mg/kg. Among the 50 to 55 dose-escalation patients, roughly 20 had hepatocellular carcinoma, roughly 15 melanoma, 9 renal cell carcinoma and 9 head and neck cancer. A male proportion of 75% to 85% and a mean age of 60 years, ranging from about 23 to 79, were recorded for the dose-escalation cohort. Patients were allowed to have had prior anti-PD-1, anti-PD-L1 or anti-CTLA-4 therapy, and approximately 39% of the dose-escalation patients had been treated with checkpoint inhibitors. Partial responses occurred in three dose-escalation patients: two with cutaneous melanoma and one with hepatocellular carcinoma. The purpose of peripheral TCRbeta sequencing was to test whether ivuxolimab changed TCR sequence diversity and led to clonal T-cell expansion. The monotherapy dose-escalation portion (N ≈ 50 patients) of the phase I ivuxolimab trial is reported in the paper.

At the junction V is shortened by 0 bases and J by 2 bases, with 8 bases in between. The germline V gene supplies CDR1 MGHRA and CDR2 YSYEKL. Counted from cysteine to phenylalanine, this CDR3 has 15 amino acids. Only the CDR3 part of the read is kept: 45 bases, read in frame from the first base. The trial excluded patients who had a history of autoimmune disease or who were on systemic immunosuppression. Peripheral blood for TCR sequencing was drawn from every dose cohort at baseline, at cycle 4 day 1 and at cycle 7 day 1. The samples were drawn from a first-in-human, open-label, multicenter phase I dose-escalation trial of ivuxolimab. Adults with locally advanced or metastatic melanoma, renal cell, hepatocellular, or head and neck squamous cell carcinoma were enrolled in the trial. Before TCR sequencing, CD4+ T cells and CD8+ T cells were sorted from peripheral blood as separate populations. For sequencing of the TCRbeta CDR3 region, genomic DNA was extracted from the sorted cells. The immunoSEQ Assay was used for sequencing of TCRbeta CDR3 regions. TCRdb took over this immuneACCESS table, retaining in-frame rearrangements with V and J assigned. Such tables are incomplete; in checked studies, under half of the missing clones stem from an unresolved V gene, and the remainder is unexplained. In all, the sample holds 45,000 to 65,000 clones, and 75% to 90% of those were seen once. Of the sample, more than 1.5% is held by the ten largest clones.

Beyond this particular receptor, the publication reports: Low levels of normalized T-cell clonal expansion were also seen in some nonresponding patients. On average, CD8+ T cells showed more expanded clones than CD4+ T cells after ivuxolimab. Clonal expansion of both CD4+ and CD8+ blood T cells was observed from baseline to week 6 at doses 0.1 to 3.0 mg/kg. The antigen specificity of the clonally expanded peripheral T cells was not determined. In the 0.1-3.0 mg/kg groups, partial responders were among the patients with the lowest normalized peripheral clonal expansion, particularly in CD8+ T cells.

This sequence uses TRBV4-1 and TRBJ1-5; the D gene is unclear. This sequence originates from an adult with an advanced solid tumor such as melanoma, head and neck, liver or kidney cancer. The specimen comprised CD4+ or CD8+ T cells sorted from blood, sampled in a trial of the OX40 agonist ivuxolimab. The DNA sequence is given as TGCGCCAGCAGCCAAGAAATCACAGGCAATCAGCCCCAGCATTTT. Translated, this gives CASSQEITGNQPQHF.